This T cell receptor (beta chain) was captured by sequencing in a study of neurological immune-mediated disorders. Template-switch 5'RACE cDNA synthesis added a 10-nucleotide unique molecular identifier. The output of every sequencing run, over 170 million TCR-beta sequences, came from 15-18 subjects. Each CDR3 protein is one row after TCRdb ran MiXCR on the 5' RACE reads. This table holds 80,000 or so distinct CDR3 sequences, roughly 9.9% found once. This CDR3 is built from 16 residues. Trimming removed 1 base from V and 6 bases from J; junction bases left unmatched: 8. The V gene's germline CDR1 is LNHDA and CDR2 SQIVND (reference sequence).

J is TRBJ2-1 and V is TRBV19; 8 bases are a match to TRBD2. The sequence derives from a man aged 50 or older in good health. Sequences were obtained from PBMCs. CDR3 nucleotides: TGTGCCAGTAGTATAGCGGGGGGGGCTACAGGCAATGAGCAGTTCTTC. Translation: CASSIAGGATGNEQFF.